This T cell receptor (beta chain) emerged from a study of cytomegalovirus exposure and HLA in healthy donors. Study-level points and caveats: Common viral pathogens were later found to be apparently linked to several of the most significant clusters.

Per the germline V gene, CDR1 is MNHNY and CDR2 is SVGAGI (reference sequence). With 10 bases removed from V and 8 bases from J, the gap between germline ends came to 15 bases. CDR3 length equals 13 residues. Comment on this clone: The target antigen is unknown.

The study ran its PCR with 60 Vbeta and 13 Jbeta primers. Produced via immunoSEQ multiplex PCR; TCRdb's table is partial and in-frame only. The sample data list more than 50,000 clones. The V gene is TRBV6-6, the J gene TRBJ1-6; D ambiguous. Sequencing was performed on PBMCs. This clonotype originated in a woman in her 40s in good health and CMV-seronegative. The CDR3 protein is CATARENDSPLHF. DNA of the CDR3: TGTGCCACGGCACGGGAGAACGATTCACCCCTCCACTTT.